Given below is one T cell receptor (beta chain) in context. Losses at the gene ends were 1 base for V and 8 bases for J; bases not matched to a gene: 5. Germline V lookup: CDR1 KGHDR, CDR2 SFDVKD. The CDR3 runs to 14 residues. In the authors' workflow: Estimation of nucleated cell counts was performed using reference gene primer amplification. Sequencing used immunoSEQ multiplex PCR; TCRdb keeps in-frame clones, though not all of them. V and J calls and clone size are as listed in that table; D and trimming were resolved from the DNA. The profile shows 200,000 to 250,000 clones, approximately 90% of them singletons. This sample stems from a study of blood T cell repertoires in COVID-19. As for the study in general: Both acute and convalescent COVID-19 samples were obtained from the United States, Italy and Spain. From T cells, B-cell-depleted T cells, or PBMCs came the material, which was cDNA or gDNA.

The source is an elderly man with acute or convalescent COVID-19. The material sequenced was peripheral blood. The chain links TRBV24-1 to TRBJ1-2; 8 bases line up with TRBD1. CDR3 DNA sequence: TGTGCCACCAGTGATTTTACCAGGGGGCAGGGCTACACCTTC. It translates to CATSDFTRGQGYTF.